These T cell receptor beta chains were read from a single sample in a study of post-analysis software for immune sequencing data. TCRdb re-derived calls from the PCR reads in MiXCR, one entry per CDR3 protein. Here the sample spans hundreds of thousands of distinct CDR3 sequences, nearly 45% being singletons. The sample taken for sequencing was blood. Source of these receptors: a girl under 18 with multiple sclerosis. Each CDR3 is given with its conserved first and last residue. The D gene is left open where the match is weak. Some rows have no size entry. The others give once, few or many, or a class for an expanded clone.

abundance	j_gene	v_gene	d_gene	CDR3aa	CDR3nt
-	TRBJ2-1	TRBV7-8	TRBD2	CTSSLTSGSGGEQFF	TGTACCAGCAGTTTAACTAGCGGGAGCGGAGGTGAGCAGTTCTTC
once	TRBJ2-7	TRBV7-2	-	CASSLFPEQTYEQYF	TGTGCCAGCAGCTTATTCCCAGAGCAGACCTACGAGCAGTACTTC
once	TRBJ1-1	TRBV15	-	CATSSEQTGNTEAFF	TGTGCCACCAGCAGCGAACAGACGGGGAACACTGAAGCTTTCTTT
-	TRBJ1-2	TRBV6-5	-	CASSYYGGLGYTF	TGTGCCAGCAGTTACTATGGGGGGCTTGGCTACACCTTC
-	TRBJ1-1	TRBV5-1	-	CASSLGSVWQKNTEAFF	TGCGCCAGCAGCTTGGGATCCGTTTGGCAGAAGAACACTGAAGCTTTCTTT
-	TRBJ2-5	TRBV12-3/TRBV12-4	-	CASSWMWGESQETQYF	TGTGCCAGCAGCTGGATGTGGGGAGAATCCCAAGAGACCCAGTACTTC
few	TRBJ2-1	TRBV7-3	-	CASSPNSGYNEQFF	TGTGCCAGCAGCCCTAATTCCGGCTACAATGAGCAGTTCTTC
few	TRBJ2-7	TRBV6-6	-	CASSYSDTSYEQYF	TGTGCCAGCAGTTACTCGGACACTTCCTACGAGCAGTACTTC
few	TRBJ1-2	TRBV12-3/TRBV12-4	-	CASSFRGVTITNYGYTF	TGTGCCAGCAGTTTCCGCGGAGTAACGATAACTAACTATGGCTACACCTTC
few	TRBJ2-4	TRBV25-1	-	CASSSRTANIQYF	TGTGCCAGCAGTTCCCGGACGGCAAACATTCAGTACTTC
-	TRBJ2-7	TRBV24-1	TRBD1	CATSGGTGFYEQYF	TGTGCCACCAGTGGTGGGACAGGGTTCTACGAGCAGTACTTC
-	TRBJ1-2	TRBV14	-	CASSPGGYYGYTF	TGTGCCAGCAGCCCCGGGGGTTATTATGGCTACACCTTC
once	TRBJ2-1	TRBV5-1	TRBD2	CASSLAPSGRGNNEQFF	TGCGCCAGCAGCTTGGCCCCTAGCGGGAGGGGCAACAATGAGCAGTTCTTC
-	TRBJ2-7	TRBV20-1	-	CSAPYRAHYEQYF	TGCAGTGCCCCCTACAGGGCCCACTACGAGCAGTACTTC
few	TRBJ2-7	TRBV7-2	TRBD2	CASSLGGRTTYEQYF	TGTGCCAGCAGCTTAGGCGGGAGGACCACCTACGAGCAGTACTTC
-	TRBJ2-3	TRBV5-1	TRBD2	CASSYRTSALDTQYF	TGCGCCAGCAGCTACCGGACTAGCGCCTTGGATACGCAGTATTTT
-	TRBJ1-5	TRBV19	-	CASSLGEDQPQHF	TGTGCCAGTAGCCTCGGGGAGGATCAGCCCCAGCATTTT
few	TRBJ2-7	TRBV29-1	TRBD1	CSVELTGQGYYEQYF	TGCAGCGTTGAGTTAACGGGACAGGGTTACTACGAGCAGTACTTC
-	TRBJ2-4	TRBV7-9	-	CASSWFQASLAKNIQYF	TGTGCCAGCAGCTGGTTTCAAGCGTCACTAGCCAAAAACATTCAGTACTTC
few	TRBJ2-7	TRBV7-6	-	CASSFRERDEQYF	TGTGCCAGCAGCTTTAGAGAAAGGGACGAGCAGTACTTC
-	TRBJ2-2	TRBV6-5	TRBD2	CASRRKLAGAHGELFF	TGTGCCAGCAGACGCAAACTAGCGGGAGCACACGGGGAGCTGTTTTTT